The 7 T cell receptor beta chains given below trace back to one sample, sequenced in a study of cytomegalovirus exposure and HLA in healthy donors (dated by TCRdb to 2015 to 2018). The library was built by means of the immunoSEQ multiplex PCR assay. The multiplex PCR relied on a mix of 60 forward primers for TCR Vbeta segments and 13 reverse primers for TCR Jbeta segments. This immuneACCESS table, as held by TCRdb, lists in-frame sequences with V and J called but not all clones. Of the missing ones, under half trace to an unresolved V gene in checked studies; the others have no known cause. In this sample the table shows some 220,000 clones, roughly 85% of which occur a single time. About 0.25% of the sample is taken by the ten largest. Sequencing used PBMCs. These receptors all come from a girl between 2 and 10 years old in good health and CMV-seronegative.

In its sample, this clone was seen a few times. This chain links TRBV6-5 with TRBJ2-1; 7 bases are a match to TRBD2. The germline gives CDR1 MNHEY, CDR2 SVGAGI. The CDR3 runs 13 residues. Trimming cost V 2 bases and J 10 bases; bases outside gene matches: 5. The CDR3 loop reads CASSYARGGEQFF. The CDR3 nucleotides are TGTGCCAGCAGTTACGCCCGGGGAGGGGAGCAGTTCTTC.

This chain joins TRBV4-1 and TRBJ2-3; 7 bases are a match to TRBD1. Unmatched junction bases numbered 10, after V lost 0 bases and J lost 1 base. This CDR3 contains 18 residues. Germline V lookup: CDR1 MGHRA, CDR2 YSYEKL. CDR3 coding DNA: TGCGCCAGCAGCCAAGAAATATCTAGAGGGGGCGGCACAGATACGCAGTATTTT. Its protein is CASSQEISRGGGTDTQYF.

The rearrangement uses TRBV6-1 and TRBJ2-3; 10 bases agree with TRBD2. Germline V lookup: CDR1 MNHNS, CDR2 SASEGT. V lost 2 bases and J lost 2; bases outside the gene matches: 13. The CDR3 is made up of 19 amino acids. The CDR3, as DNA: TGTGCCAGCAGTGAATGGCCTAGCGGGGGATTTGTTGACACAGATACGCAGTATTTT. Its translation is CASSEWPSGGFVDTDTQYF.

Only a few counts were recorded for this clone. In DNA, the CDR3 is TGCGCCAGCTCCATAAGCGGTACTAGCACAGATACGCAGTATTTT. Its protein product is CASSISGTSTDTQYF. J is TRBJ2-3 and V is TRBV5-1; maybe TRBD2 (5 bases). This CDR3 contains 15 residues. Looked up from germline, CDR1 is SGHRS and CDR2 is YFSETQ. V dropped 7 bases and J dropped 0 bases, with 15 bases sitting between them.

The chain couples TRBV11-2 to TRBJ1-1; possibly TRBD1 for D (6 bases). This CDR3 comprises 16 residues. V lost 4 bases and J lost 3, with 18 bases in between. CDR1 and CDR2 from the germline V gene are SGHAT and FQNNGV. The CDR3 DNA reads as TGTGCCAGCAGCTCCCCGGGAGGGGGGGCGCACACTGAAGCTTTCTTT. Amino acids: CASSSPGGGAHTEAFF.

This chain connects TRBV5-1 to TRBJ2-2; unclear D gene. This CDR3 spans 14 amino acids. The V gene's germline CDR1 is SGHRS and CDR2 YFSETQ. V was shortened by 3 bases and J by 2 bases, with 8 bases between the two germline ends. The CDR3 here is CASSSTANTGELFF. In DNA, the CDR3 is TGCGCCAGCAGCTCAACAGCTAACACCGGGGAGCTGTTTTTT.

The rearrangement uses TRBV10-1 and TRBJ1-2, with 10 nucleotides matching TRBD1. The CDR3 consists of 15 residues. J gave up 5 bases and V 6 bases, and 9 bases lay outside the gene matches. CDR1 and CDR2 (germline): WNHNN, SYGVQD (reference sequence). The CDR3 loop is CASSLYRQGAYGYTF. CDR3 DNA sequence: TGCGCCAGCAGCCTATACAGACAGGGGGCTTATGGCTACACCTTC.